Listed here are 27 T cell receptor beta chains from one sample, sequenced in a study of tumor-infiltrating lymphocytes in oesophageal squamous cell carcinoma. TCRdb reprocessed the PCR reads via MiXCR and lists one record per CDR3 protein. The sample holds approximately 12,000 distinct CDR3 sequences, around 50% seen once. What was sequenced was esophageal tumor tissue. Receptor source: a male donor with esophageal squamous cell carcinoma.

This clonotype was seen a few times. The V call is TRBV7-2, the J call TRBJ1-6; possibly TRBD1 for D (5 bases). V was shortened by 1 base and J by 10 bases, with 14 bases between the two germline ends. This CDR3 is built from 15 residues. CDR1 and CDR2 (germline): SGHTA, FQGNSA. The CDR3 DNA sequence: TGTGCCAGCAGCTTAGTGGGGGACCGGGGGTCACCCCTCCACTTT. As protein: CASSLVGDRGSPLHF.

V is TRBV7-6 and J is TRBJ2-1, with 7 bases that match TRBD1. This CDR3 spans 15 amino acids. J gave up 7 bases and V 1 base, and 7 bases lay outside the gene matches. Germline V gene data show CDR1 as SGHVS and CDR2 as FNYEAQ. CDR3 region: CASSLDRGVSNEQFF. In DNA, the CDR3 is TGTGCCAGCAGCTTAGACAGGGGCGTTTCGAATGAGCAGTTCTTC.

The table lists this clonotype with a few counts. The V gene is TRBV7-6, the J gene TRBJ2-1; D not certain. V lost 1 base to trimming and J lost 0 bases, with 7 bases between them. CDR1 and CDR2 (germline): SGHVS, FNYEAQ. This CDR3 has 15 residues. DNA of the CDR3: TGTGCCAGCAGCTTAGTTCTCGGCTCCTACAATGAGCAGTTCTTC. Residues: CASSLVLGSYNEQFF.

The CDR3 DNA is TGTGCCAATACGGGACTAGCGGGAGCAGATACGCAGTATTTT. It translates to CANTGLAGADTQYF. The V gene is TRBV7-3, the J gene TRBJ2-3, with 14 bases that match TRBD2. Trimming removed 10 bases from V and 4 bases from J; junction bases left unmatched: 4. The CDR3 is made up of 14 amino acids. The germline gives CDR1 SGHTA, CDR2 FQGTGA.

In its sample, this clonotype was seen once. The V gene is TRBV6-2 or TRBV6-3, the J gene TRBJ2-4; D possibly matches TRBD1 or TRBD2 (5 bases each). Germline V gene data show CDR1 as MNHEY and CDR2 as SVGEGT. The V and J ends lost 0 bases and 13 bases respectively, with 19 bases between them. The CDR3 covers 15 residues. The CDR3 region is CASSYSRDGLNEQYF. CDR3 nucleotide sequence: TGTGCCAGCAGTTACTCGAGGGACGGTCTCAATGAGCAGTACTTC.

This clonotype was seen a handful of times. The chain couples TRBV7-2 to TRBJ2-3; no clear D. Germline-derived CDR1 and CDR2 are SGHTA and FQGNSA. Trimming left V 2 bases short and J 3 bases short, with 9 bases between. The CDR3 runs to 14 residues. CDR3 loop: CASSLLSATDTQYF. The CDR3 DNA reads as TGTGCCAGCAGCTTATTGTCCGCAACAGATACGCAGTATTTT.

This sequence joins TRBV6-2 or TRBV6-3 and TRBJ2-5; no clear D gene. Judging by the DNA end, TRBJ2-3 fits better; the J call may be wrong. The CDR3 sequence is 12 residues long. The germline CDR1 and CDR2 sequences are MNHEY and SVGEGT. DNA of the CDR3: TGTGCCAGCAGTTACGCAGAAGGTACGCAGTATTTT. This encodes CASSYAEGTQYF.

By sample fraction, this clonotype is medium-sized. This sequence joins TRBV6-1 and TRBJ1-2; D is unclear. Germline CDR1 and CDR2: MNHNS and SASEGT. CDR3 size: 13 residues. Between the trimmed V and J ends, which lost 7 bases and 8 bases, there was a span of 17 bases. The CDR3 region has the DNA TGTGCCAGCACCAGGACGCCAGCGGGCGGCTACACCTTC. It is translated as CASTRTPAGGYTF.

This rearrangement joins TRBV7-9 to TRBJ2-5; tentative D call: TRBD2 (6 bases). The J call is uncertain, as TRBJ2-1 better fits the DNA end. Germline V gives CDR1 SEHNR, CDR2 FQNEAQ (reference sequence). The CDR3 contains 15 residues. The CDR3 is CASSLDNGGYNEQFF. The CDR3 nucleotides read TGTGCCAGCAGCTTAGACAACGGAGGGTATAATGAGCAGTTCTTC.

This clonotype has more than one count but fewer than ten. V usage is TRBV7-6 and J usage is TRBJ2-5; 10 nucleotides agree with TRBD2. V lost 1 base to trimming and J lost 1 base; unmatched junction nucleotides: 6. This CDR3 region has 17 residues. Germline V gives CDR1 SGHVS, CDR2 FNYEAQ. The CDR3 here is CASSLGSGLAVQETQYF. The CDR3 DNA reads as TGTGCCAGCAGCTTAGGATCCGGACTAGCGGTCCAAGAGACCCAGTACTTC.

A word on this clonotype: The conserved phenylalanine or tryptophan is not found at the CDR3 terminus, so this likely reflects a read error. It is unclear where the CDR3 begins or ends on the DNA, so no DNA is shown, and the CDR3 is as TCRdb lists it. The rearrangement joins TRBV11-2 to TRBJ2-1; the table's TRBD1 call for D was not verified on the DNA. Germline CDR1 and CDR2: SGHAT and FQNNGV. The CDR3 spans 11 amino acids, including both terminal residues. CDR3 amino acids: CASSSEGQLSY.

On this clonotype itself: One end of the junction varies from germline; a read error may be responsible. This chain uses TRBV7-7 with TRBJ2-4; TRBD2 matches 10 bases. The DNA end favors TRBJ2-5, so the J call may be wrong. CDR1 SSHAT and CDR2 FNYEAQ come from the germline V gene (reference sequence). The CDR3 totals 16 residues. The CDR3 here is CASSLAPAGGQETQYF. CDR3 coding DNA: TGTGCTAGCAGCTTAGCGCCAGCGGGGGGGCAAGAGACCCAGTACTTC.

The CDR3 protein is CASSLRSSGTGEQYF. The CDR3, as DNA: TGTGCCAGCAGCTTAAGGTCTAGCGGGACGGGTGAGCAGTACTTC. The chain is built from TRBV7-9 and TRBJ2-5, with TRBD2 matching over 9 bases. V shed 2 bases and J 11 bases; nucleotides not matched to a gene: 12. The germline gives CDR1 SEHNR, CDR2 FQNEAQ (reference sequence). CDR3 length: 15 residues.

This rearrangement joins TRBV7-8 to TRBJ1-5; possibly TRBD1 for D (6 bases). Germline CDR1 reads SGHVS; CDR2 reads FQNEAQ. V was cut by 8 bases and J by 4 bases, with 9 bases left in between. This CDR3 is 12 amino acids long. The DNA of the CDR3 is TGTGCCAGCCGAACAGGGAATCAGCCCCAGCATTTT. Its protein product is CASRTGNQPQHF.

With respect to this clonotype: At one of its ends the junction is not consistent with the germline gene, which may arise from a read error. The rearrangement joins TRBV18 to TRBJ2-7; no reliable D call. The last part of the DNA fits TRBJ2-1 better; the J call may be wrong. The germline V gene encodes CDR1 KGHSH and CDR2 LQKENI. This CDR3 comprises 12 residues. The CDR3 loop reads CASSPIYNEQFF. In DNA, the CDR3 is TGTGCCAGTTCACCTATCTACAATGAGCAGTTCTTC.

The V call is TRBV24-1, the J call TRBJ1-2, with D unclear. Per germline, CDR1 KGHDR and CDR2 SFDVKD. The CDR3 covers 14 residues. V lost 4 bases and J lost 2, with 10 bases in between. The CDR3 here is CATSDPGGNYGYTF. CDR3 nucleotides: TGTGCCACCAGTGACCCGGGCGGAAACTATGGCTACACCTTC.

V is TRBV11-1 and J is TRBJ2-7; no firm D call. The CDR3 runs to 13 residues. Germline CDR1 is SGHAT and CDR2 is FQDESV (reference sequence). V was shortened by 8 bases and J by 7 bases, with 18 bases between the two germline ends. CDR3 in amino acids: CASVPSSYNEQYF. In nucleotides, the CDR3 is TGTGCCAGCGTTCCGAGCTCCTACAATGAGCAGTACTTC.

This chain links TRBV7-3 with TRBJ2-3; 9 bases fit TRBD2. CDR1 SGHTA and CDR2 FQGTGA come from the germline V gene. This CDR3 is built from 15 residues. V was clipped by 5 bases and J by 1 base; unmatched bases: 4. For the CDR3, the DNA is TGTGCCAGCAGCCCCGTAGCGGGGGGCACAGATACGCAGTATTTT. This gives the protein CASSPVAGGTDTQYF. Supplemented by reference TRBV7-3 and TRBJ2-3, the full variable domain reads GAGVSQTPSNKVTEKGKYVELRCDPISGHTALYWYRQSLGQGPEFLIYFQGTGAADDSGLPNDRFFAVRPEGSVSTLKIQRTERGDSAVYLCASSPVAGGTDTQYFGPGTRLTVL.

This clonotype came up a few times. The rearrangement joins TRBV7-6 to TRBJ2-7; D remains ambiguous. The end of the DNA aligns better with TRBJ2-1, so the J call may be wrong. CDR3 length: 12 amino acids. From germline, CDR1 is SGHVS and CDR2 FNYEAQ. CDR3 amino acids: CASSLPYNEQFF. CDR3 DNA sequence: TGTGCCAGCAGCTTACCGTACAATGAGCAGTTCTTC.

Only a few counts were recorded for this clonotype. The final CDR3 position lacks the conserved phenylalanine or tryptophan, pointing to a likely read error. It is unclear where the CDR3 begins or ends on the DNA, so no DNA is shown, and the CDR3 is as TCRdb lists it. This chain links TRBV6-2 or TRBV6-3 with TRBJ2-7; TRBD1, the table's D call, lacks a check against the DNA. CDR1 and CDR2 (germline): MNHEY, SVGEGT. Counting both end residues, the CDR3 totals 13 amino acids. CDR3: CASGGNYGYTFGS.

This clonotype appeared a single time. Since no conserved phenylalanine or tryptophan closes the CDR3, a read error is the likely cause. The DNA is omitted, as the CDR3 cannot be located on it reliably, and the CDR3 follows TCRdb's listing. The CDR3 loop is CASWTGPYNEQFFGP. V is TRBV10-2 and J is TRBJ2-6; the table's D gene call, TRBD1, was not cross checked with the DNA. The CDR3 is 15 residues long, counting both termini. Germline V gene lookup returns CDR1 WSHSY and CDR2 SAAADI.

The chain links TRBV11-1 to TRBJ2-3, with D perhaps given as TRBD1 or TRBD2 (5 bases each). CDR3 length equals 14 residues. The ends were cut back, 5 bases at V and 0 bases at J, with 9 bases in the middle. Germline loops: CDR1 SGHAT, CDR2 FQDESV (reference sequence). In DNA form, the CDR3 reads TGTGCCAGCAGCCCAGGGACCAGCACAGATACGCAGTATTTT. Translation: CASSPGTSTDTQYF.

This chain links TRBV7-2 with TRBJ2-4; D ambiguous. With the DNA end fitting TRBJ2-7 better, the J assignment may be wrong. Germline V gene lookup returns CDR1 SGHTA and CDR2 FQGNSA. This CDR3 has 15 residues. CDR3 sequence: CASTLSWARTYEQYF. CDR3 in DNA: TGTGCCAGCACCCTCTCATGGGCGAGAACCTACGAGCAGTACTTC.

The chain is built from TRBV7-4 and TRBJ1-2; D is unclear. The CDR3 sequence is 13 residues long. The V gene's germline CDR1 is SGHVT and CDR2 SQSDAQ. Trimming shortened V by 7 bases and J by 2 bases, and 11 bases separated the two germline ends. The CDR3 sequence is CASTWADNYGYTF. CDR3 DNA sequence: TGTGCCAGCACCTGGGCAGACAACTATGGCTACACCTTC.

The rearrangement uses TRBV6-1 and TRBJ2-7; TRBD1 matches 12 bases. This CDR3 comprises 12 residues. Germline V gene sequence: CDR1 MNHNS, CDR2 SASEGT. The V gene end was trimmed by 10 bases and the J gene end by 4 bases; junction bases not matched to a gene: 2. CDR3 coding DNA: TGTGCCATGGGACAGGGGGCTTACGAGCAGTACTTC. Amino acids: CAMGQGAYEQYF.

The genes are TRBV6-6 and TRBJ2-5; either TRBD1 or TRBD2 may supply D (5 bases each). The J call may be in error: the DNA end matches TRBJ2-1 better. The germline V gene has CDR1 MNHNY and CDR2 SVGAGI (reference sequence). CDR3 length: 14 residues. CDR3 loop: CASSYGSGLNEQFF. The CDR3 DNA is TGTGCCAGCAGTTACGGTTCGGGGCTGAATGAGCAGTTCTTC.

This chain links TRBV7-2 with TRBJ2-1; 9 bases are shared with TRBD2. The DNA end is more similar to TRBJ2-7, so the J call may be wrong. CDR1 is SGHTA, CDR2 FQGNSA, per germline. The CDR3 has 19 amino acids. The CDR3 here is CASSLFRVGERGRAGEQYF. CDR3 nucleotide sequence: TGTGCCAGCAGCTTATTCAGGGTTGGGGAGCGCGGGAGGGCCGGTGAGCAGTACTTC.